The rows below give T cell receptor beta chains drawn from one sample of a study of PD-1 blockade in classical Hodgkin lymphoma. Method: immunoSEQ multiplex PCR; TCRdb's copy keeps in-frame clones and lacks some. Among about 60,000 clones, more than 90% were seen once, and the ten largest hold 8%. The sequences come from peripheral blood mononuclear cells (PBMCs), collected before the fourth cycle of nivolumab. Receptor source: a human donor with classical Hodgkin lymphoma. Each CDR3 is given with its conserved first and last residue. D genes are given only for firm matches.

CASSLGGAGETQYF	TRBV7-7	TRBJ2-5	NA
CASRRFPGDEQFF	TRBV6-1	TRBJ2-1	NA
CASSLGGLGDYEQYF	TRBV5-4	TRBJ2-7	NA
CASSPPGLRDQPQHF	TRBV18	TRBJ1-5	NA
CASSLAPPITDTQYF	TRBV7-6	TRBJ2-3	NA
CASSQDLQGPNQPQHF	TRBV4-2	TRBJ1-5	TRBD1
CASKEGAYEQYF	TRBV6-1	TRBJ2-7	TRBD1
CASSPRTVNTEAFF	TRBV4-2	TRBJ1-1	NA
CASSLEKGDSYEQYF	TRBV7-9	TRBJ2-7	NA
CASSIDAAGGWSQETQYF	TRBV19	TRBJ2-5	TRBD2
CASSLGRELEKLFF	TRBV11-2	TRBJ1-4	NA
CASSLVQGGQETQYF	TRBV7-2	TRBJ2-5	TRBD1
CASKPVSGGDGYTF	TRBV7-2	TRBJ1-2	TRBD1
CASSFSGQTRETQYF	TRBV5-1	TRBJ2-5	TRBD1
CAISERAYEQYF	TRBV10-3	TRBJ2-7	NA
CASSPPQVFLSGANVLTF	TRBV5-5	TRBJ2-6	NA
CASTSGTGQGEQYF	TRBV2	TRBJ2-7	TRBD1
CASSATSSGGLNEQFF	TRBV9	TRBJ2-1	TRBD2
CASKDEDIQYF	TRBV7-8	TRBJ2-4	NA